The 20 T cell receptor beta chains below come from one sample, sequenced in a study of regulatory T cells in long-lasting Graves disease. CDR3-region Arm-PCR and iRepertoire HTBI primers produced the TCR beta libraries. MiXCR, run by TCRdb on the multiplex PCR reads, gives a single entry per CDR3 protein. The sample includes around 480,000 distinct CDR3 sequences, roughly 16% seen only once; the top ten take 10% to 15%. The time point was: newly diagnosed GD, antithyroid drugs for less than 3 months. The TCR library was made from RNA that had been extracted from PBMCs in TRIzol. The sample was also linked to a second study, of T cells in Graves' hyperthyroidism and ophthalmopathy.

This specimen consisted of peripheral blood mononuclear cells (PBMCs), obtained at new diagnosis, from a patient treated with antithyroid drugs. The source of these receptors is a middle-aged man with Graves disease.

This clonotype was counted at least ten times. The rearrangement joins TRBV3-1 to TRBJ2-2; D is uncertain. The germline CDR1 and CDR2 sequences are LGHDT and YNNKEL (reference sequence). Trimming cost V 6 bases and J 6 bases, with 11 bases left between them. This CDR3 contains 13 residues. The CDR3 spells CASSLNRAGELFF. The CDR3 DNA reads as TGTGCCAGCAGTTTAAACCGTGCCGGGGAGCTGTTTTTT.

This clonotype has at least ten counts. This chain uses TRBV2 with TRBJ1-2; D is possibly TRBD1 (6 bases). Trimming left V 2 bases short and J 4 bases short, with 17 bases between. CDR1 is SNHLY, CDR2 FYNNEI, per germline. CDR3 length: 16 amino acids. The CDR3 here is CASSEKGTSWGYGYTF. CDR3 coding DNA: TGTGCCAGCAGTGAAAAAGGGACAAGTTGGGGCTATGGCTACACCTTC.

In its sample, this clonotype was seen many times. The chain joins TRBV27 to TRBJ2-7; D may match TRBD1 or TRBD2 (7 bases each). This CDR3 is built from 14 residues. Germline V gives CDR1 MNHEY, CDR2 SMNVEV (reference sequence). The germline V and J ends were trimmed by 3 bases and 7 bases, with 16 bases remaining between them. The CDR3 coding sequence is TGTGCCAGCAGTTTGGGACAGCCCGGGGGGGAGCAGTACTTC. Translation: CASSLGQPGGEQYF.

The V and J genes are TRBV19 and TRBJ1-5, with D possibly being TRBD1 (5 bases). The germline gives CDR1 LNHDA, CDR2 SQIVND (reference sequence). The ends were cut back, 4 bases at V and 0 bases at J, with 13 bases in the middle. The CDR3 is 16 amino acids. The CDR3 DNA follows: TGTGCCAGTAGTACGGTCGGGGCCGGTAGCAATCAGCCCCAGCATTTT. This codes for CASSTVGAGSNQPQHF. Full variable domain (rest looked up from reference TRBV19 and TRBJ1-5): DGGITQSPKYLFRKEGQNVTLSCEQNLNHDAMYWYRQDPGQGLRLIYYSQIVNDFQKGDIAEGYSVSREKKESFPLTVTSAQKNPTAFYLCASSTVGAGSNQPQHFGDGTRLSIL.

V is TRBV6-2 or TRBV6-3 and J is TRBJ2-7; D not certain. CDR1 and CDR2 from the germline V gene are MNHEY and SVGEGT. Trimming removed 4 bases from V and 5 bases from J, with 18 bases in between. The CDR3 runs to 15 residues. The DNA of the CDR3 is TGTGCCAGCAGTTCCGATAGAAAGCTTTTCGACGAGCAGTACTTC. The encoded protein is CASSSDRKLFDEQYF.

This clonotype was picked up many times. This rearrangement joins TRBV6-1 to TRBJ2-7, with TRBD1 matching 8 bases. V shed 6 bases, J shed 3 bases, and the junction held 4 bases outside the gene matches. From germline, CDR1 is MNHNS and CDR2 SASEGT. The CDR3 has 13 amino acids. The DNA for the CDR3 is TGTGCCAGCAGGGGGACAGGAGACTACGAGCAGTACTTC. Its protein product is CASRGTGDYEQYF.

This clonotype showed up just a few times. The chain links TRBV28 to TRBJ2-7; D is undetermined. This CDR3 comprises 11 residues. The germline V gene encodes CDR1 MDHEN and CDR2 SYDVKM. Deletions cut 7 bases from V and 3 bases from J, with 7 bases between. The CDR3 protein is CASKSNYEQYF. CDR3 nucleotides: TGTGCCAGCAAGAGTAACTACGAGCAGTACTTC.

This clonotype was detected many times. V is TRBV14 and J is TRBJ1-1; the D gene is possibly TRBD1 (5 bases). The CDR3 is 13 amino acids. CDR1 and CDR2 (germline): SGHDN, FVKESK. The V end lost 0 bases, the J end lost 7 bases, and 9 bases lay between the germline ends. The CDR3 nucleotides are TGTGCCAGCAGCCAAGACGTGGGGGGTGAAGCTTTCTTT. It encodes CASSQDVGGEAFF.

The sample holds many counts of this clonotype. CDR3 sequence (DNA): TGCAGTGCTAGGGCCGGCAGCTCCTACGAGCAGTACTTC. This gives the protein CSARAGSSYEQYF. The gene calls are TRBV20-1 and TRBJ2-7; the D is unclear. The germline CDR1 and CDR2 sequences are DFQATT and SNEGSKA (reference sequence). The CDR3 is 13 residues long. V lost 3 bases, J lost 0 bases, and 9 bases lay in between.

This clonotype was counted a few times. An end of the junction differs from the germline gene, which may be a read error. The V gene is TRBV18, the J gene TRBJ2-7; D ambiguous. The CDR3 loop spans 13 amino acids. Germline V gene sequence: CDR1 KGHSH, CDR2 LQKENI. CDR3 bases: TGTGCCAGCTCACCGGGCAGCTCCTGCGAGCAGTACTTC. Amino acids: CASSPGSSCEQYF.

The sample holds many counts of this clonotype. This rearrangement joins TRBV5-1 to TRBJ2-3, with no clear D. The V end lost 4 bases, the J end lost 2 bases, and 5 bases lay between the germline ends. The CDR3 is 12 amino acids. Germline V gene data show CDR1 as SGHRS and CDR2 as YFSETQ. As DNA, the CDR3 is TGCGCCAGCAGCGTCTACACAGATACGCAGTATTTT. Translating gives CASSVYTDTQYF. Using reference TRBV5-1 and TRBJ2-3 for the parts outside the CDR3, the full variable domain is KAGVTQTPRYLIKTRGQQVTLSCSPISGHRSVSWYQQTPGQGLQFLFEYFSETQRNKGNFPGRFSGRQFSNSRSEMNVSTLELGDSALYLCASSVYTDTQYFGPGTRLTVL.

This clonotype was seen a few times. This chain links TRBV12-3 or TRBV12-4 with TRBJ2-2; no clear D gene. The length of the CDR3 is 13 residues. Deletions cut 2 bases from V and 6 bases from J, with 7 bases between. Written as DNA, the CDR3 is TGTGCCAGCAGTTTAAAGGCTGCCGGGGAGCTGTTTTTT. Its translation is CASSLKAAGELFF.

This clonotype was seen repeatedly, ten times or more. The CDR3 nucleotides read TGTGCCAGCAGTCGACGGGACAGCAGCAACGAGCAGTACTTC. It encodes CASSRRDSSNEQYF. The V call is TRBV27, the J call TRBJ2-7; 7 bases are a match to TRBD1. This CDR3 region has 14 residues. The V gene's germline CDR1 is MNHEY and CDR2 SMNVEV (reference sequence). V lost 5 bases and J lost 5; bases outside the gene matches: 9.

The chain joins TRBV7-3 to TRBJ2-3, with D uncertain. The CDR3 runs to 13 residues. CDR1 is SGHTA, CDR2 FQGTGA, per germline. V gave up 6 bases and J gave up 0 bases, with 7 bases separating them. CDR3 DNA sequence: TGTGCCAGCAGGCCACCTAGCACAGATACGCAGTATTTT. Translated, it gives CASRPPSTDTQYF.

In this sample, this clonotype turned up a few times. The chain recombines TRBV14 with TRBJ2-1; 12 bases align to TRBD1. CDR3 length: 20 amino acids. Germline trimming cut 5 bases from V and 0 bases from J; bases unmatched to any gene: 14. From germline, CDR1 is SGHDN and CDR2 FVKESK. CDR3 amino acids: CASSISGTGGGRPSYNEQFF. The CDR3, as DNA: TGTGCCAGCAGCATATCCGGGACAGGGGGCGGGAGACCCTCCTACAATGAGCAGTTCTTC.

This clonotype was counted only a few times. The V call is TRBV20-1, the J call TRBJ2-1, with 10 bases fitting TRBD2. Germline lookup yields CDR1 DFQATT and CDR2 SNEGSKA (reference sequence). Trimming took 1 base from V and 1 from J; bases not matched to a gene: 10. The CDR3 is made up of 18 amino acids. The CDR3 DNA sequence: TGCAGTGCTAGAGGGGATAGCGGGAGGTGGTCGTCCTACAATGAGCAGTTCTTC. Its protein product is CSARGDSGRWSSYNEQFF.

For this clonotype: Given a much more abundant clone one base away, this may be a read error. The conserved phenylalanine or tryptophan normally closing the CDR3 is absent here, so this likely arose from a read error. This sequence joins TRBV2 and TRBJ1-1; perhaps TRBD1 as D (6 bases). There are 15 residues in the CDR3. From germline, CDR1 is SNHLY and CDR2 FYNNEI. V lost 4 bases, J lost 1 base, and 13 bases lay in between. The CDR3 reads CASSVTGPKNTEAFS. CDR3 in DNA: TGTGCCAGCAGTGTAACAGGGCCAAAGAACACTGAAGCTTTCTCT.

This clonotype was recorded many times. The chain joins TRBV30 to TRBJ2-7; 9 bases match TRBD2. The CDR3 covers 15 residues. The V segment lost 0 bases and the J segment 4 bases; nucleotides outside the gene matches: 7. Germline CDR1 GTSNPN, CDR2 SVGIG (reference sequence). The CDR3 DNA reads as TGTGCCTGGAGTGTCGGCGGGAGGGCCGGGTACGAGCAGTACTTC. It specifies CAWSVGGRAGYEQYF.

Many counts were recorded for this clonotype. The chain couples TRBV28 to TRBJ2-7, with unresolved D. This CDR3 has 14 amino acids. Trimming took 3 bases from V and 2 from J, leaving 11 bases between them. The V gene's germline CDR1 is MDHEN and CDR2 SYDVKM. The DNA for the CDR3 is TGTGCCAGCAGTTTGGACGGTACGCCCTACGAGCAGTACTTC. Protein: CASSLDGTPYEQYF. The entire variable domain, with the rest obtained from reference TRBV28 and TRBJ2-7, is as follows: DVKVTQSSRYLVKRTGEKVFLECVQDMDHENMFWYRQDPGLGLRLIYFSYDVKMKEKGDIPEGYSVSREKKERFSLILESASTNQTSMYLCASSLDGTPYEQYFGPGTRLTVT.

This chain connects TRBV18 to TRBJ2-2; 7 nucleotides match TRBD2. The CDR3 spans 14 residues. The trim removed 1 base at V and 7 bases at J, leaving 3 bases unmatched. The germline CDR1 and CDR2 sequences are KGHSH and LQKENI. The CDR3 sequence is CASSPLPSGGELFF. CDR3 DNA: TGTGCCAGCTCACCACTTCCTAGCGGCGGGGAGCTGTTTTTT.